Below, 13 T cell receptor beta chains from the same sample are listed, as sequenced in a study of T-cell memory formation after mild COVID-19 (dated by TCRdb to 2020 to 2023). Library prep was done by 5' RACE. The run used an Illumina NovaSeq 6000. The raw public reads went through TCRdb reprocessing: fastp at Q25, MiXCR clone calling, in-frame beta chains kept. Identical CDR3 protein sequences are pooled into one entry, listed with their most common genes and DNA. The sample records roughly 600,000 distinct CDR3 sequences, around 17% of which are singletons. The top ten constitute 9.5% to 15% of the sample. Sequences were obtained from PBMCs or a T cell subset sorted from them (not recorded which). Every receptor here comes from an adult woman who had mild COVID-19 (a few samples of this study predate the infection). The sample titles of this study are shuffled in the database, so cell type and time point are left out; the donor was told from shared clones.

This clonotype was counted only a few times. The CDR3 spells CASSPGQGTGNQPQHF. DNA for the CDR3: TGTGCCAGCAGCCCAGGACAGGGGACGGGCAATCAGCCCCAGCATTTT. The chain combines TRBV12-3 or TRBV12-4 with TRBJ1-5; 9 nucleotides line up with TRBD1. The CDR3 sequence is 16 residues long. With V trimmed by 6 bases and J by 2 bases, 8 bases remained unmatched.

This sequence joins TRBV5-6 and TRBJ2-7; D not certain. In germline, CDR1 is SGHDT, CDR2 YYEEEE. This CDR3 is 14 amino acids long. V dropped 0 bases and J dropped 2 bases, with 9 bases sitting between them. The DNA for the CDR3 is TGTGCCAGCAGCTTGGGGTATGGAGCCTACGAGCAGTACTTC. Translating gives CASSLGYGAYEQYF.

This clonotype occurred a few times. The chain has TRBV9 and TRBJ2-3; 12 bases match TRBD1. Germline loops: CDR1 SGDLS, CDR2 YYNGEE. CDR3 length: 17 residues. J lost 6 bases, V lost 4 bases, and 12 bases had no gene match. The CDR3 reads CASSLSSGTGGRDTQYF. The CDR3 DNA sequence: TGTGCCAGCAGCCTTTCGTCCGGGACAGGGGGCAGGGATACGCAGTATTTT.

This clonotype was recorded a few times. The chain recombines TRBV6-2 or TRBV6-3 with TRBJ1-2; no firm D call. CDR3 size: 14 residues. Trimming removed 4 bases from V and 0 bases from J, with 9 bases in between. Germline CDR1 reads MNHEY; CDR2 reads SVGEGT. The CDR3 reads CASSSVVPNYGYTF. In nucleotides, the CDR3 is TGTGCCAGCAGTTCCGTCGTCCCTAACTATGGCTACACCTTC.

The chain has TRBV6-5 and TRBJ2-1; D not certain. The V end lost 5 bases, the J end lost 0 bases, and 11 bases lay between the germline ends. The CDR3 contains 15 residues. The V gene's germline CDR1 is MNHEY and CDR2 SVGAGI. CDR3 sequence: CASSLVWGSYNEQFF. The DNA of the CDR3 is TGTGCCAGCAGTCTGGTATGGGGCTCCTACAATGAGCAGTTCTTC.

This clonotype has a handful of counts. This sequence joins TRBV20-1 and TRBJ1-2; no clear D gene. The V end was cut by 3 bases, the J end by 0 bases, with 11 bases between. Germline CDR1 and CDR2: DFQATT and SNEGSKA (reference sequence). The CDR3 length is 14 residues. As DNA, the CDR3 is TGCAGTGCTAGTGAGGTCTCGACTAACTATGGCTACACCTTC. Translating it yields CSASEVSTNYGYTF.

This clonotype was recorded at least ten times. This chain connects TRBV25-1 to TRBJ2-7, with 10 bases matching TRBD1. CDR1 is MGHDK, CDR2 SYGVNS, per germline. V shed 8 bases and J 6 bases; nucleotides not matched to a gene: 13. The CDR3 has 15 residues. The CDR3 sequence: CASADRGQGKFEQYF. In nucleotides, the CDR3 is TGTGCCAGCGCCGATCGGGGACAGGGGAAATTCGAGCAGTACTTC.

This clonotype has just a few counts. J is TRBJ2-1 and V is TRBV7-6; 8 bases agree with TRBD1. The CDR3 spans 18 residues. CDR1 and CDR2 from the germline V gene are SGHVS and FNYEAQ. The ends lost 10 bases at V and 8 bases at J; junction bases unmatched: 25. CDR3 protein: CATQDRDGTGDGVYEQFF. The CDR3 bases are TGTGCCACCCAGGACAGGGATGGTACTGGGGACGGGGTCTATGAGCAGTTCTTC. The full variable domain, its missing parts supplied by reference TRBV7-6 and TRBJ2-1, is GAGVSQSPRYKVTKRGQDVALRCDPISGHVSLYWYRQALGQGPEFLTYFNYEAQQDKSGLPNDRFSAERPEGSISTLTIQRTEQRDSAMYRCATQDRDGTGDGVYEQFFGPGTRLTVL.

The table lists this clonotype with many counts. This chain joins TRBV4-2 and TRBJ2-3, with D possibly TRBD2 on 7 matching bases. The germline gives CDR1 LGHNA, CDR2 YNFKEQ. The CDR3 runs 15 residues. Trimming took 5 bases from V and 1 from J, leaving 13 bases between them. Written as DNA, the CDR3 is TGTGCCAGCAGCGCCAAGGGGGGGGGCACAGATACGCAGTATTTT. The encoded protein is CASSAKGGGTDTQYF.

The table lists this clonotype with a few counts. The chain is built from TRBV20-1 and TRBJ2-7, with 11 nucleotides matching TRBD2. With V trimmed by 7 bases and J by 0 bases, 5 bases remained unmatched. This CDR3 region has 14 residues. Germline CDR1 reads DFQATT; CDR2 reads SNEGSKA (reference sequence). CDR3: CSGLGLADSYEQYF. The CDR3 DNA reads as TGCAGTGGTCTGGGACTAGCGGACTCCTACGAGCAGTACTTC.

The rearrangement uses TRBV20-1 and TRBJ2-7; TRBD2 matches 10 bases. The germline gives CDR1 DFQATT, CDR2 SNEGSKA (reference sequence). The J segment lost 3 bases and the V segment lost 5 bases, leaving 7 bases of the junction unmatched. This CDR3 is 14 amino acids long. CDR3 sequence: CSAATSGTIYEQYF. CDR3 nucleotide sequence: TGCAGTGCTGCCACTAGCGGGACCATCTACGAGCAGTACTTC.

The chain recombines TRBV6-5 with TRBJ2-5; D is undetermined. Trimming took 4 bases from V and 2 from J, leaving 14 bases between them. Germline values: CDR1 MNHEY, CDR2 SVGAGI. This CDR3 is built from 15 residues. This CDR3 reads CASSSPNSAQETQYF. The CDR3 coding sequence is TGTGCCAGCAGTTCCCCGAACAGTGCTCAAGAGACCCAGTACTTC.

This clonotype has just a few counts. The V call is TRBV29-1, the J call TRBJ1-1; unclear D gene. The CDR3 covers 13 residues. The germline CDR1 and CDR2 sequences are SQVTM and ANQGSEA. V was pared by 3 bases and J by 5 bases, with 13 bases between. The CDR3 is CSVDTAIWTEAFF. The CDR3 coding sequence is TGCAGCGTTGACACGGCGATCTGGACTGAAGCTTTCTTT.